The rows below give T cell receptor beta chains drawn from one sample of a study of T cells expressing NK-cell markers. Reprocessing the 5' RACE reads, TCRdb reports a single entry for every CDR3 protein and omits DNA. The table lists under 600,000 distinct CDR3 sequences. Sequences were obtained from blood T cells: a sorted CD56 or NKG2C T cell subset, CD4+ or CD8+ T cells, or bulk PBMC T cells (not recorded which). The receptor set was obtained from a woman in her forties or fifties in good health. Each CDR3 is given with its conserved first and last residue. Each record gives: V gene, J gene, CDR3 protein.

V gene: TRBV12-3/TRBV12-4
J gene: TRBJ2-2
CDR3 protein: CASSRKRPRDTGELFF

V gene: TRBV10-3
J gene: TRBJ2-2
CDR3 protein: CAIRDTRNTGELFF

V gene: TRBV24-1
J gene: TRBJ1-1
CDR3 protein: CATSDWGPNTEAFF

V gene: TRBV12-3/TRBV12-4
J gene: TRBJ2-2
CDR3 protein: CASSLDRGPPNTGELFF

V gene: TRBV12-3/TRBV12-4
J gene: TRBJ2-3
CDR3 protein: CASSSGDTYTDTQYF

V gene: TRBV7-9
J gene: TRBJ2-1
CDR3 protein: CASSLLAGGRDEQFF

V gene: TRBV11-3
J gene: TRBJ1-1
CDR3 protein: CASSSPITPEAFF

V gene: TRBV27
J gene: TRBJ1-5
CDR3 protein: CASSFLDSLGNQPQHF

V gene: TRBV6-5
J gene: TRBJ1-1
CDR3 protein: CASSEPGAPTAFF

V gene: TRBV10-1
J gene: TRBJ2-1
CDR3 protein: CASSDPDSNNEQFF

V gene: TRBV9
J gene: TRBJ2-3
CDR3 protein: CASSVSFSSTDTQYF

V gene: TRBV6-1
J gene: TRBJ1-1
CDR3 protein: CASRQGGATEAFF

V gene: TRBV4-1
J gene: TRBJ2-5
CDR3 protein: CASSSSGAVRGHRETQYF

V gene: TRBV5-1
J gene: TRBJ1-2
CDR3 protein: CASSEGTANYGYTF

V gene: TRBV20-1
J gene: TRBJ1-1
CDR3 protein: CSASAFDVMNTEAFF

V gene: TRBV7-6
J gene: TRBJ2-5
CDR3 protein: CASSLSYGIDQETQYF